The entry below gives a single T cell receptor beta chain sequence along with its context. Its antigen is currently unknown. TCRdb redid the calling of the reads with MiXCR, one entry per CDR3 protein. The data show hundreds of thousands of distinct CDR3 sequences, around a third seen once. The data belong to a study of T cell repertoires in cytomegalovirus infection. The wider study: Public TCR beta signature analysis indicated the presence of both CMV infection and matching HLA type.

The trim removed 7 bases at V and 4 bases at J, leaving 10 bases unmatched. The length of the CDR3 is 16 residues. Germline CDR1 is LNHDA and CDR2 is SQIVND (reference sequence). The source material was cultured PBMCs, sampled from culture after CMV antigen stimulation. The J gene is TRBJ2-6, the V gene TRBV19; 7 nucleotides match TRBD2. The receptor's source is a human donor in good health (CMV status not recorded). Some clones in this sample may be carry-over from other donors' samples. The CDR3 nucleotides read TGTGCCAGTAACGGCGGGAGTGTCACCGGGGCCAACGTCCTGACTTTC. Protein sequence: CASNGGSVTGANVLTF. The full variable domain, its missing parts supplied by reference TRBV19 and TRBJ2-6, is DGGITQSPKYLFRKEGQNVTLSCEQNLNHDAMYWYRQDPGQGLRLIYYSQIVNDFQKGDIAEGYSVSREKKESFPLTVTSAQKNPTAFYLCASNGGSVTGANVLTFGAGSRLTVL.